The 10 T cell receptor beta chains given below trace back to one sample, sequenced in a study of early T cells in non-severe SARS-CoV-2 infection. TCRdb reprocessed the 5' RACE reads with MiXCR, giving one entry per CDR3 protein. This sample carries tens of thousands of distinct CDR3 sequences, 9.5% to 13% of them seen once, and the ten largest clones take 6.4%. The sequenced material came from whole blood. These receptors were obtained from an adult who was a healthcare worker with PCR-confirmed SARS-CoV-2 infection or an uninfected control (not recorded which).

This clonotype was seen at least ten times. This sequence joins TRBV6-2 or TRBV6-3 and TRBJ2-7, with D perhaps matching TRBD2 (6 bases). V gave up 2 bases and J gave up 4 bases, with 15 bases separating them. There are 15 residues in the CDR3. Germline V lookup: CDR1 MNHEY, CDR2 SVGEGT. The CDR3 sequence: CASSYEGTGGYEQYF. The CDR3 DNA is TGTGCCAGCAGTTACGAAGGCACCGGAGGGTACGAGCAGTACTTC.

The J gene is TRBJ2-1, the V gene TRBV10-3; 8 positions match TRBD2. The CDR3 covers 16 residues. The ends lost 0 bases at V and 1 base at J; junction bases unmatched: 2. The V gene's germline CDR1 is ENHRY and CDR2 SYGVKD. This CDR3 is CAISESGTRSYNEQFF. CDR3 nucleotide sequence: TGTGCCATCAGTGAGTCAGGGACTAGGTCCTACAATGAGCAGTTCTTC.

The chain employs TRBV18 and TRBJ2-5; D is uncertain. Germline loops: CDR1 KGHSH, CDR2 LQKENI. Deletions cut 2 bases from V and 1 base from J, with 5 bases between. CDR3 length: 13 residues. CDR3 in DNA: TGTGCCAGCTCACCATACAGCCAAGAGACCCAGTACTTC. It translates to CASSPYSQETQYF.

CDR3 nucleotides: TGCGCCAGCAGAGGGACAGGGACAGATACGCAGTATTTT. Translation: CASRGTGTDTQYF. The chain is built from TRBV10-1 and TRBJ2-3; TRBD1 matches at 9 bases. The germline V gene has CDR1 WNHNN and CDR2 SYGVQD (reference sequence). This CDR3 has 13 residues. The V and J ends lost 6 bases and 3 bases, in that order; junction bases with no gene match: 1.

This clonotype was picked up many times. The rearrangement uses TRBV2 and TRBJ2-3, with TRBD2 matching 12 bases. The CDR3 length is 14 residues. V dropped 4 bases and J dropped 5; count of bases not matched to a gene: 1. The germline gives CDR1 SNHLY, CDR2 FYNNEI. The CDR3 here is CASSVGLAGDTQYF. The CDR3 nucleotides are TGTGCCAGCAGTGTGGGACTAGCGGGAGATACGCAGTATTTT.

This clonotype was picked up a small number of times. The CDR3 DNA reads as TGTGCCAGCAGCTCCCGGGAGGCAGATACGCAGTATTTT. Translation: CASSSREADTQYF. This chain joins TRBV7-2 and TRBJ2-3, with 7 bases that match TRBD2. V dropped 4 bases and J dropped 4; count of bases not matched to a gene: 2. The CDR3 spans 13 residues. The germline V gene has CDR1 SGHTA and CDR2 FQGNSA.

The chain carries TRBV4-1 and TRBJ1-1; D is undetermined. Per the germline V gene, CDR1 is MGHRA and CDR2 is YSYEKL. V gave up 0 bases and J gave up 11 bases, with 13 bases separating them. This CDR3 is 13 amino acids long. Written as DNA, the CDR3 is TGCGCCAGCAGCCAAGAGAATACGAGGAAGGCTTTCTTT. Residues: CASSQENTRKAFF.

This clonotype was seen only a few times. In DNA form, the CDR3 reads TGTGCCAGCAGCCTATACAGGGAGGAGGGAGATACGCAGTATTTT. Encoded protein: CASSLYREEGDTQYF. J is TRBJ2-3 and V is TRBV7-2, with D tentatively TRBD1 or TRBD2 (6 bases each). Trimming shortened V by 5 bases and J by 5 bases, and 17 bases separated the two germline ends. Germline V gives CDR1 SGHTA, CDR2 FQGNSA. The CDR3 totals 15 residues. The whole variable domain, filled in from reference TRBV7-2 and TRBJ2-3, reads GAGVSQSPSNKVTEKGKDVELRCDPISGHTALYWYRQSLGQGLEFLIYFQGNSAPDKSGLPSDRFSAERTGGSVSTLTIQRTQQEDSAVYLCASSLYREEGDTQYFGPGTRLTVL.

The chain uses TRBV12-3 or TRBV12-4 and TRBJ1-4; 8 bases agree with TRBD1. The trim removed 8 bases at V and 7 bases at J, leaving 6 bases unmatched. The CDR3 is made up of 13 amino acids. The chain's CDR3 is CASSWTGIEKLFF. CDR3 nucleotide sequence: TGTGCCAGCTCGTGGACAGGGATTGAAAAACTGTTTTTT.

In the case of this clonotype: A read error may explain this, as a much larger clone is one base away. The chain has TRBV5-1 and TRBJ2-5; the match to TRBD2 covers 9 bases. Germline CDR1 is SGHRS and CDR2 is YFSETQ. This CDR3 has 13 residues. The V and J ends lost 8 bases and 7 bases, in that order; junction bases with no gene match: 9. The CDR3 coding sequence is TGCGCCAGAAGCCCTAGCGGGGACGGGACCCAGTACTTC. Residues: CARSPSGDGTQYF.